A single T cell receptor (beta chain) is shown here with its context. Its antigen is unknown. The data were taken from a study of T-cell memory formation after mild COVID-19. Trimming pared 5 bases from V and 4 bases from J, leaving 16 bases between. This CDR3 has 15 residues. The study, taken as a whole, reports: Shrinking CD4+ clones resided mostly in CM and EM, and CD8+ ones in EMRA.

5'RACE, which relied on constant-segment primers, yielded TCR alpha and TCR beta cDNA libraries carrying sample barcodes and UMIs. TCRdb processed the 5' RACE reads anew with MiXCR; each CDR3 protein has one entry. The data show roughly 450,000 distinct CDR3 sequences, roughly 18% seen once. Material for sequencing was PBMCs or a T cell subset sorted from them (not recorded which). V usage is TRBV12-3 or TRBV12-4 and J usage is TRBJ2-3; possibly TRBD1 for D (6 bases). This TCR derives from an adult woman who had mild COVID-19 (a few samples of this study predate the infection). Cell type and time point are not known. CDR3 in DNA: TGTGCCAGCAGTCCTTACAGGGTATCGGCAGATACGCAGTATTTT. Its protein product is CASSPYRVSADTQYF.